This T cell receptor beta chain was identified during a study of shared clonotypes between healthy human individuals. CD45RO-negative, CCR7-selected cells formed the naive CD8 fraction, which excluded terminally differentiated effector memory CD45RA+ cells. Measured with immunoSEQ multiplex PCR; TCRdb has only the in-frame clones, and not every one. The sample yields hundreds of thousands of clones, roughly 96% seen once. The V gene's germline CDR1 is SGHDT and CDR2 YYEEEE. CDR3 size: 15 residues. Trimming took 1 base from V and 6 from J, leaving 13 bases between them. This chain links TRBV5-6 with TRBJ2-2; D gene uncertain. Sequences were obtained from naive CD8+ T cells sorted from blood. The TCR sequence derives from a man aged 25-45 years in good health. Here the CDR3 DNA reads TGTGCCAGCAGCTTGTGGCTGACTCGTCCCGGGGAGCTGTTTTTT. This translates into CASSLWLTRPGELFF.